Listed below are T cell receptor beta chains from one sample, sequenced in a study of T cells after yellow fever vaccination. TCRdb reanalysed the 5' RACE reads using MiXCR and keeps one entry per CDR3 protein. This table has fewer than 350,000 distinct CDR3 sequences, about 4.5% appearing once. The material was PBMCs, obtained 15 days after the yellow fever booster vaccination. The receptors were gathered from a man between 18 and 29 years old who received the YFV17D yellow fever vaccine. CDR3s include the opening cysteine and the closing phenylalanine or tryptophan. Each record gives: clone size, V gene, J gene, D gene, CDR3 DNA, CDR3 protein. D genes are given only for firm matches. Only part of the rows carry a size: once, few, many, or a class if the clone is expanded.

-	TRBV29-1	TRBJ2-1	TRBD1	TGCAGCGTTAACTTGGGGACAGGGGGCAAGTTTGACAATGAGCAGTTCTTC	CSVNLGTGGKFDNEQFF
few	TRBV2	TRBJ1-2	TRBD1	TGTGCCAGCAGTCCCAGGGGGGATCATGGCTACACCTTC	CASSPRGDHGYTF
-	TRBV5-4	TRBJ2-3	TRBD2	TGTGCCAGCAGCCCTCGAGGCGGGGGGGCCTTAGATACGCAGTATTTT	CASSPRGGGALDTQYF
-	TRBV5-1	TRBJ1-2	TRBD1	TGCGCCAGCAGATGGCTGGACAGGGGGCAATATGGCTACACCTTC	CASRWLDRGQYGYTF
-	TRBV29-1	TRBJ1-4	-	TGCAGCGTTGACGGGGGCCAGCCTAATGAAAAACTGTTTTTT	CSVDGGQPNEKLFF
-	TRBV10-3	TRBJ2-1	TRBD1	TGTGCCATCAGTGAGCCCAAGGGGAGACAGGGGGCACATGAGCAGTTCTTC	CAISEPKGRQGAHEQFF
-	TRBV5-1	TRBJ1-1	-	TGCGCCAGCAGCTTGGCCTCCGGGGGGGCCAGGAGTACTGAAGCTTTCTTT	CASSLASGGARSTEAFF
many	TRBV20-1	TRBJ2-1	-	TGCAGTGCCCCAGATCGCAGCGGTAACAATGAGCAGTTCTTC	CSAPDRSGNNEQFF
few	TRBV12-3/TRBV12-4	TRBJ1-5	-	TGTGCCAGCCACAGGACCAATCAGCCCCAGCATTTT	CASHRTNQPQHF
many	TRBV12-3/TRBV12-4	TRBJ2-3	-	TGTGCCAGCAGCTTGCCCCCGGATACGCAGTATTTT	CASSLPPDTQYF
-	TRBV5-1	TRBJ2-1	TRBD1	TGCGCCAGCAGCTTGGTTGGGACAGGGGGCAATGAGCAGTTCTTC	CASSLVGTGGNEQFF
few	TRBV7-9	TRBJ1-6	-	TGTGCCAGCAGCTTCCGGGGCCCACCCCTCCACTTT	CASSFRGPPLHF
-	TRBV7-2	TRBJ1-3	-	TGTGCCAGCAGCTTACTGGGAGCCACGTCTGGAAACACCATATATTTT	CASSLLGATSGNTIYF
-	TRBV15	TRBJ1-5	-	TGTGCCACCAGCAGAGGGGACTCCGGGGGAAATCAGCCCCAGCATTTT	CATSRGDSGGNQPQHF
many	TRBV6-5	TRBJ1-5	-	TGTGCCAGCAGCCACGAACCTGGGGGGCTTCAGCCCCAGCATTTT	CASSHEPGGLQPQHF
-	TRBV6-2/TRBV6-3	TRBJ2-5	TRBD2	TGTGCCAGCAGTGAGGCTAGCGGGGAAGAGACCCAGTACTTC	CASSEASGEETQYF
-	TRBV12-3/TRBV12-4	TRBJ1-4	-	TGTGCCACCGGAGGCCCGGAAACGGAAAAACTGTTTTTT	CATGGPETEKLFF
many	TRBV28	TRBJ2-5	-	TGTGCCAGCAGCTCAAGAAAGGAGACCCAGTACTTC	CASSSRKETQYF
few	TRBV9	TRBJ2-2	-	TGTGCCAGCAGCGCGCGAACCGGGACAATGACCGGGGAGCTGTTTTTT	CASSARTGTMTGELFF
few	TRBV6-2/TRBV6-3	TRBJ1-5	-	TGTGCCAGCAGTTCCTCCCTTTGGTCCCAGCCCCAGCATTTT	CASSSSLWSQPQHF
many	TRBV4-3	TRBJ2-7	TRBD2	TGCGCCAGCAGCCGCAGACTAGCGGGGACCTACGAGCAGTACTTC	CASSRRLAGTYEQYF
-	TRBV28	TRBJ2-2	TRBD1	TGTGCCAGCGGGTCAGGGGGCGCGTCCGGGGAGCTGTTTTTT	CASGSGGASGELFF
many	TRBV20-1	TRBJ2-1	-	TGCAGTGCTGACAACAGCGATAGCTCCTACAATGAGCAGTTCTTC	CSADNSDSSYNEQFF
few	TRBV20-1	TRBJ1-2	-	TGCAGTGCTAGTTCAGCAACGAACTATGGCTACACCTTC	CSASSATNYGYTF
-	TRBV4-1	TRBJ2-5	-	TGCGCCAGCAGCCCCTTTCTGGGTGGCCAAGAGACCCAGTACTTC	CASSPFLGGQETQYF
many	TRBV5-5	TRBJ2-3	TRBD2	TGTGCCAGCAGCTTGTGGCGGGGGGGCACAGATACGCAGTATTTT	CASSLWRGGTDTQYF
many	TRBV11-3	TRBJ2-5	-	TGTGCCAGCAGCTTATCCCGGGACCACCAAGAGACCCAGTACTTC	CASSLSRDHQETQYF
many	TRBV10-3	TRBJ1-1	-	TGTGCCATCAGTGACGGACAGACAAACACTGAAGCTTTCTTT	CAISDGQTNTEAFF
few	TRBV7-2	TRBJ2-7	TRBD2	TGTGCCAGCAGCCGCTGGGTTAGCGGGGAAGGCGAGCAGTACTTC	CASSRWVSGEGEQYF
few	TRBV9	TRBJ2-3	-	TGTGCCAGCAGCGTAGGTGTCTCTCCAGATACGCAGTATTTT	CASSVGVSPDTQYF
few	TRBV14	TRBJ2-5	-	TGTGCCAGCAGCCAAGACGGACCGAGAGAGACCCAGTACTTC	CASSQDGPRETQYF
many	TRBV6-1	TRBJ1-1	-	TGTGCCAGCAGTGACCTACCTCTATCGAACACTGAAGCTTTCTTT	CASSDLPLSNTEAFF
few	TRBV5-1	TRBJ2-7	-	TGCGCCAGCAGCTTGGACCGGCTGGGCTACGAGCAGTACTTC	CASSLDRLGYEQYF
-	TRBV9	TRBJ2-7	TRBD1	TGTGCCAGCAGTCATAACCGGGACAGGGAGAGCTCCTACGAGCAGTACTTC	CASSHNRDRESSYEQYF
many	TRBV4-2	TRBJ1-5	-	TGTGCCAGCAGCCAAGACGCTGAGGCGGCAGGGAACCAGCCCCAGCATTTT	CASSQDAEAAGNQPQHF
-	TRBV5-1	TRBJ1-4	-	TGCGCCAGCAGCTTGGTAGGGTTTAATGAAAAACTGTTTTTT	CASSLVGFNEKLFF
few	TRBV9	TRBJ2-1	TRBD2	TGTGCCAGCAGCGGACTCGGACTAGCGGGGAATTCCTACAATGAGCAGTTCTTC	CASSGLGLAGNSYNEQFF
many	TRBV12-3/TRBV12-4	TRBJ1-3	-	TGTGCCAGCATCCCTAATGGTGGTGGCTCTGGAAACACCATATATTTT	CASIPNGGGSGNTIYF
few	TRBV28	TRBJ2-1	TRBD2	TGTGCCAGCAGACCGGGACTACACAATGAGCAGTTCTTC	CASRPGLHNEQFF
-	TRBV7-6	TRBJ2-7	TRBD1	TGTGCCAGCAGCCTCACCGAAGAGTCAGGGGGCCTGAACGAGCAGTACTTC	CASSLTEESGGLNEQYF